What follows describes a single T cell receptor beta chain. The antigen is unknown. The sample originates from a study of OX40 agonist ivuxolimab in advanced cancers. Study background: The treatment was a fully human IgG2 OX40 agonist, ivuxolimab. Anti-PD-1, anti-PD-L1 or anti-CTLA-4 therapy given earlier was allowed, and 30% to 45% had some.

Study-wide results and limits: The CD4+ and CD8+ T cells in the blood had expanded clonally by week 6 at 0.1 to 3.0 mg/kg. Relatively little clonal expansion, among the lowest observed, appeared in partial responders at 0.1-3.0 mg/kg.

The data were produced by immunoSEQ multiplex PCR, yet TCRdb's version contains in-frame clones alone and is incomplete. This table has about 110,000 clones, around 90% appearing once. The material sequenced was CD4+ or CD8+ T cells sorted from blood, taken in a trial of the OX40 agonist ivuxolimab. The clonotype originates from an adult with an advanced solid tumor such as melanoma, head and neck, liver or kidney cancer.

CDR3 loop: CASSSKGTSYGYTF. In DNA, the CDR3 is TGTGCCAGCAGCTCTAAGGGGACCTCCTATGGCTACACCTTC. The V gene is TRBV5-6, the J gene TRBJ1-2; maybe TRBD1 (5 bases). Germline V gene sequence: CDR1 SGHDT, CDR2 YYEEEE. CDR3 size: 14 residues. V lost 3 bases, J lost 4 bases, and 13 bases lay in between.